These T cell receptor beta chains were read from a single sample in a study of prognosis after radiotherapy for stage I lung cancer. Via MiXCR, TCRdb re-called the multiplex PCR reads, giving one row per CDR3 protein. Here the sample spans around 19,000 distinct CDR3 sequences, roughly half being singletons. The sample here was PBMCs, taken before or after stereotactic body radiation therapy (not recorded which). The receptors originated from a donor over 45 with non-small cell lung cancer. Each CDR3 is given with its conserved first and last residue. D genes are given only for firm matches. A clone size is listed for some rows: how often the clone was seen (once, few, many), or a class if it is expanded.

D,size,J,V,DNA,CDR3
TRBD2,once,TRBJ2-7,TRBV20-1,TGCAGTGCTAGAAAGCGGGAGAAAGCCTACGAGCAGTACTTC,CSARKREKAYEQYF
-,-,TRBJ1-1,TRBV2,TGTGCCAGCCTTGGAGCCAAGGTGAACACTGAAGTTTTATTT,CASLGAKVNTEVLF
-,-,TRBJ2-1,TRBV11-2,TGTGCCAGCAGTCACCTCCTTCGCGGGGCCGACAATGAGCAGTTCTTC,CASSHLLRGADNEQFF
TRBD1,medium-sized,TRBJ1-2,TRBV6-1,TGTGCCAGCAGCCTCCGTCAGGGGGCTGGCTATGGCTACACCTTC,CASSLRQGAGYGYTF
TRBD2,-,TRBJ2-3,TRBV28,TGTGCCAGCAGTTCCGTGGAGCGGGAGACAGATACGCAGTATTTT,CASSSVERETDTQYF
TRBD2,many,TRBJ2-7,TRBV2,TGTGCCAGCAGAACCGGGACTAGCGGCAGAAGGAACGAGCAGTACTTC,CASRTGTSGRRNEQYF
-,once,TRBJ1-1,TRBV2,TGTGCCAGCCTTGGACCCAATGTGAACACTGAAGCTTTCTTT,CASLGPNVNTEAFF
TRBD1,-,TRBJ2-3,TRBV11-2,TGTGCCAGCAGCTCACGGACAGGGTTGGCAGATACGCAGTATTTT,CASSSRTGLADTQYF
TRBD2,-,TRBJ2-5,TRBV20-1,TGCAGTGCTCTCTTGTCGGGAGGGGGAGAGACCCAGTACTTC,CSALLSGGGETQYF
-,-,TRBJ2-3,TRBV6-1,TGTGCCAGCAGTGAGTCCTGGAGCACAGATACGCAGTATTTT,CASSESWSTDTQYF
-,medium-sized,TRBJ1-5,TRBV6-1,TGTGCCAGCAGTGAAGGTACGGGACGGTACAATCAGCCCCAGCATTTT,CASSEGTGRYNQPQHF
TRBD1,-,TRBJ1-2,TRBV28,TGTGCCAGCAGGGTTACCGGGACAGGGCATGGCTACACCTTC,CASRVTGTGHGYTF
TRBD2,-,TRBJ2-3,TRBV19,TGTGCCAGTAGGCTAGCGGGGAACACAGATACGCAGTATTTT,CASRLAGNTDTQYF
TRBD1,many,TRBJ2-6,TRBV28,TGTGCCAGCAGTTTATTTATTGGGACAGGTGTCCTGGGGGCCAACGTCCTGACTTTC,CASSLFIGTGVLGANVLTF
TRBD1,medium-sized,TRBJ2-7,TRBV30,TGTGCCAGAGGACAGGGCTACGAGCAGTACTTC,CARGQGYEQYF
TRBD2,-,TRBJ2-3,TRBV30,TGTGCCTGGCTAGAGGGCGGGAGGGCAGATACGCAGTATTTT,CAWLEGGRADTQYF
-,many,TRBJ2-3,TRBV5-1,TGCGCCAGCAGCTTGCCCACAGATACGCAGTATTTT,CASSLPTDTQYF
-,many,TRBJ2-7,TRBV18,TGTGCCAGCTCACAACCGGGACGGATGGACTCCTACGAGCAGTACTTC,CASSQPGRMDSYEQYF
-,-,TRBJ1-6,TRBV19,TGTGCCAGTAACGAGGCCCTCTATAATTCACCCCTCCACTTT,CASNEALYNSPLHF
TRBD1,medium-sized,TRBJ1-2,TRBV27,TGTGCCAGCAGTGGGACAGGGGGCATGGGTGGCTACACCTTC,CASSGTGGMGGYTF
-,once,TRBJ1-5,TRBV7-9,TGTGCCAGCAGCCCAGCGTATCTAGGGGGTAGCAATCAGCCCCAGCATTTT,CASSPAYLGGSNQPQHF
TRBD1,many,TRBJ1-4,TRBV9,TGTGCCAGCAGCCCGGGACAGGGGGGAGAAAAACTGTTTTTT,CASSPGQGGEKLFF
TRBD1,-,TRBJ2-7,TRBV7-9,TGTGCCAGCAGTAACTGGGACAGGGGGAACTACGAGCAGTACTTC,CASSNWDRGNYEQYF
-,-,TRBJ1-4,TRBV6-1,TGTGCCAGCAGCCTAGACAGTGAGAGGGGCTTTGGAAAACTGTTTTTT,CASSLDSERGFGKLFF
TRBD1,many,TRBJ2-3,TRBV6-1,TGTGCCAGCAGTCCGACAGGGGCGGTCACAGATACGCAGTATTTT,CASSPTGAVTDTQYF
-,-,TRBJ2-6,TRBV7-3,TGTGCCAGCAGCCCGGGAACGGTAGGGGCCAACGTCCTGACTTTC,CASSPGTVGANVLTF
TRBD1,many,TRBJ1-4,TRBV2,TGTGCGACCCGGGGGACAGCTAATGAAAAACTGTTTTTT,CATRGTANEKLFF
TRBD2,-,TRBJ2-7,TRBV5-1,TGCGCCAGCCGGGACGGGGACTATTGCGAGCAGTACTTC,CASRDGDYCEQYF
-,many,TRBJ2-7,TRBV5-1,TGCGCCAGCGGGAACCCGACGGGACGCGAGCAGTACTTC,CASGNPTGREQYF
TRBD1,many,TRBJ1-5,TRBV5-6,TGTGCCAGCAGCCGAGACCGGGACAGGAGTTTGGGCAATCAGCCCCAGCATTTT,CASSRDRDRSLGNQPQHF
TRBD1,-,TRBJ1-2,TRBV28,TGTGCCAGCAGTCCCCATACAGGGGTCAATGGCTACACCTTC,CASSPHTGVNGYTF
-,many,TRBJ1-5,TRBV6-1,TGTGCCAGCGGAACGGGCAATCAGCCCCAGCATTTT,CASGTGNQPQHF
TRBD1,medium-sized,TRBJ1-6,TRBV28,TGTGCCAGCAGCCCCAGGGGGGGCAGTTTTAATTCACCCCTCCACTTT,CASSPRGGSFNSPLHF
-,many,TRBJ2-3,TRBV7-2,TGTGCCAGCAACCCGAAGGGTACGCAGTATTTT,CASNPKGTQYF
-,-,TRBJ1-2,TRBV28,TGTGCCAGCAGTTTAACCCAGAACTATGGCTACACCTTC,CASSLTQNYGYTF
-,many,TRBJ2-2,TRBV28,TGTGCCAGCAGTGTGGGACTCTTGAACACCGGGGAGCTGTTTTTT,CASSVGLLNTGELFF
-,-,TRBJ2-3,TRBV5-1,TGCGCCAGCAGCTTACTTGTGACAGTGGGGAGGGATACGCAGTATTTT,CASSLLVTVGRDTQYF
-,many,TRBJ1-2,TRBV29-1,TGCAGCGTCTTACCTTACCTTGACCCCCAGGCATATGACGGCTACACCTTC,CSVLPYLDPQAYDGYTF
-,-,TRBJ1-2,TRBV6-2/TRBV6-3,TGTGCCAGCAGTGGATTCCTTGTCTACACCTTC,CASSGFLVYTF
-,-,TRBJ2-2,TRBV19,TGTGCCAGTAGCCGACAGTCTAGGAACACCGGGGAGCTGTTTTTT,CASSRQSRNTGELFF
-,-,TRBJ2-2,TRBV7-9,TGTGCCAGCAGCCCACCCAGACAGGCGGCCACCGGGGAGCTGTTTTTT,CASSPPRQAATGELFF